This is a list of T cell receptor beta chains from one sample in a study of blood T cell repertoires in COVID-19. Profiled with immunoSEQ multiplex PCR; TCRdb holds only in-frame clones, not every one. The profile shows under 140,000 clones, approximately 82% of them singletons. The sequenced material came from peripheral blood. The receptor set was obtained from a woman older than 75 with acute or convalescent COVID-19. The CDR3 runs from the conserved cysteine through the conserved F or W. Fields, in order: J gene, clone size, D gene, V gene, CDR3 DNA, CDR3 protein. D genes are given only for firm matches. The size field is filled for only some rows; it gives once, few, many or a size class.

TRBJ1-2 | - | - | TRBV12-3/TRBV12-4 | TGTGCCAGCAGTCTGGGGGCGACGGGCTACACCTTC | CASSLGATGYTF
TRBJ2-7 | - | TRBD2 | TRBV5-6 | TGTGCCAGCAGCTTGGGCGGCGGGAGAGGCGAGCAGTACTTC | CASSLGGGRGEQYF
TRBJ2-5 | once | - | TRBV19 | TGTGCCAGTAAGCGAACAGGAGAGACCCAGTACTTC | CASKRTGETQYF
TRBJ2-1 | - | - | TRBV3-1/TRBV3-2 | TGTGCCAGCAGCCAAGGGAGGGAGAGTGAGCAGTTCTTC | CASSQGRESEQFF
TRBJ2-7 | - | - | TRBV28 | TGTGCCAGCAGTTTTCGTCTGGACACACTCTCCTACGAGCAGTACTTC | CASSFRLDTLSYEQYF
TRBJ2-5 | - | TRBD2 | TRBV4-2 | TGTGCCAGCAGCCAGAGACTAGCGGGGAACCAAGAGACCCAGTACTTC | CASSQRLAGNQETQYF
TRBJ1-4 | - | TRBD1 | TRBV5-4 | TGTGCCAGCAGCTGGGGGACAGGCCCTAATGAAAAACTGTTTTTT | CASSWGTGPNEKLFF
TRBJ2-7 | - | - | TRBV6-5 | TGTGCCAGCAGGACAGAGTCCTACGAGCAGTACTTC | CASRTESYEQYF
TRBJ1-2 | - | - | TRBV3-1/TRBV3-2 | TGTGCCAGCAGCCGCGAGGGCTATGGCTACACCTTC | CASSREGYGYTF
TRBJ1-1 | - | - | TRBV28 | TGTGCCAGCAGTCTCATGGGGAGAGCGAACACTGAAGCTTTCTTT | CASSLMGRANTEAFF
TRBJ2-5 | - | - | TRBV6-5 | TGTGCCAGCAGTTTGGCGGGGAAAGAGACCCAGTACTTC | CASSLAGKETQYF
TRBJ2-5 | once | - | TRBV21-1 | TGTGCCAGCAGCAAAGCGCTTTGGGGGGGCCAGGGGACCCAGTACTTC | CASSKALWGGQGTQYF
TRBJ2-2 | - | - | TRBV5-1 | TGCGCCAGCAGCTTGGGGCGGGAACCGAACACCGGGGAGCTGTTTTTT | CASSLGREPNTGELFF
TRBJ1-4 | - | - | TRBV7-9 | TGTGCCAGCAGCTTAGCAGGGGCAACTAATGAAAAACTGTTTTTT | CASSLAGATNEKLFF
TRBJ2-7 | - | - | TRBV3-1/TRBV3-2 | TGTGCCAGCAGCCAAACAAGATCCTCCGAGCAGTACTTC | CASSQTRSSEQYF
TRBJ2-7 | - | - | TRBV5-1 | TGCGCCAGCAGGCAAGCCCCCTCGTCAAACTACGAGCAGTACTTC | CASRQAPSSNYEQYF
TRBJ2-2 | - | TRBD2 | TRBV28 | TGTGCCAGCAGTTTCGGTCAGCCCGGACTAGCCGGGGAGCTGTTTTTT | CASSFGQPGLAGELFF
TRBJ2-6 | - | TRBD1 | TRBV19 | TGTGCCAGTAGCCTGGACAGGGGTGCCTCTGGGGCCAACGTCCTGACTTTC | CASSLDRGASGANVLTF
TRBJ1-6 | - | - | TRBV27 | TGTGCCAGCAGTCCCAGACACCTAAATTCACCCCTCCACTTT | CASSPRHLNSPLHF
TRBJ2-1 | - | TRBD2 | TRBV5-1 | TGCGCCAGCAGCACCCGGCTCCGGGGACTAGCGGGAGGGCCAGAGGTTGATGAGCAGTTCTTC | CASSTRLRGLAGGPEVDEQFF
TRBJ1-2 | - | - | TRBV28 | TGTGCCAGCAGTAACCTTCAGGGAGGGTATGGCTACACCTTC | CASSNLQGGYGYTF
TRBJ2-1 | - | TRBD2 | TRBV5-1 | TGCGCCAGCGCGGGACTAGCGGACGATGAGCAGTTCTTC | CASAGLADDEQFF
TRBJ2-6 | few | TRBD2 | TRBV7-3 | TGTGCCAGCAGAAGCGGGGGACCCTCTGGGGCCAACGTCCTGACTTTC | CASRSGGPSGANVLTF
TRBJ2-5 | once | TRBD1 | TRBV5-1 | TGCGCCAGCAGCTCGACAGGGGAGGAGACCCAGTACTTC | CASSSTGEETQYF
TRBJ2-1 | - | - | TRBV5-5 | TGTGCCAGCAACCTCGCACATACCTCCTACAATGAGCAGTTCTTC | CASNLAHTSYNEQFF
TRBJ1-1 | - | TRBD1 | TRBV7-9 | TGTGCCAGCAGCTACAGGGGAGGGAACACTGAAGCTTTCTTT | CASSYRGGNTEAFF
TRBJ1-1 | - | - | TRBV11-2 | TGTGCCAGCAACTTAGACCCAGACATGAACACTGAAGCTTTCTTT | CASNLDPDMNTEAFF
TRBJ2-3 | - | - | TRBV19 | TGTGCCAGTAGTATGGCGGCTAGCCACACAGATACGCAGTATTTT | CASSMAASHTDTQYF
TRBJ1-2 | - | - | TRBV12-3/TRBV12-4 | TGTGCCAGCAGTTTAGGCAGTAACTATGGCTACACCTTC | CASSLGSNYGYTF
TRBJ2-7 | - | - | TRBV5-4 | TGTGCCAGCGCACCGGGACTTACCTCCTACGAGCAGTACTTC | CASAPGLTSYEQYF
TRBJ1-2 | - | - | TRBV2 | TGTGCCAGCAGCCCCGGGACAAGGAACTATGGCTACACCTTC | CASSPGTRNYGYTF
TRBJ1-4 | - | - | TRBV5-1 | TGCGCCAGCAGCTGGCTGACAGGTCCAACTAATGAAAAACTGTTTTTT | CASSWLTGPTNEKLFF
TRBJ2-5 | - | TRBD2 | TRBV10-3 | TGTGCCATCAGTAACCCCGCTAGCGGAAAAGAGACCCAGTACTTC | CAISNPASGKETQYF
TRBJ2-1 | - | TRBD2 | TRBV6-2/TRBV6-3 | TGTGCCAGCAGTAGAGGACTAGCGGGGGGGCAGGATGAGCAGTTCTTC | CASSRGLAGGQDEQFF
TRBJ1-1 | few | - | TRBV2 | TGTGCCAGCAGTTCCCTAGGGGTCCTGAACACTGAAGCTTTCTTT | CASSSLGVLNTEAFF
TRBJ1-5 | - | TRBD1 | TRBV16 | TGTGCCAGCAGCCCACAGGGGATTAGCAATCAGCCCCAGCATTTT | CASSPQGISNQPQHF
TRBJ1-5 | - | TRBD1 | TRBV6-5 | TGTGCCAGCAGAATAGCCGGGACAGGCATCCTACCCCAGCATTTT | CASRIAGTGILPQHF
TRBJ2-3 | - | TRBD2 | TRBV14 | TGTGCCAGCAGCCGGCTTAGCGGGGGTAGCACAGATACGCAGTATTTT | CASSRLSGGSTDTQYF
TRBJ2-7 | - | TRBD2 | TRBV11-2 | TGTGCCAGCAGCCCCGGGACTAGCGGTGGGGAGCAGTACTTC | CASSPGTSGGEQYF
TRBJ2-7 | - | TRBD1 | TRBV27 | TGTGCCAGCAGACTCCGGGACAGTATCCTCTACGAGCAGTACTTC | CASRLRDSILYEQYF
TRBJ1-2 | - | - | TRBV6-6 | TGTGCCAGCAGTTACTCGGATTCACGGGGTGGCTACACCTTC | CASSYSDSRGGYTF
TRBJ2-3 | once | - | TRBV7-3 | TGTGCCAGCACCTCTGGAGGGGGGGGCTCAGATACGCAGTATTTT | CASTSGGGGSDTQYF
TRBJ2-3 | - | - | TRBV19 | TGTGCCAGTAGCCGGGGTGGAGATACGCAGTATTTT | CASSRGGDTQYF
TRBJ2-5 | - | - | TRBV7-2 | TGTGCCAGCAGTAGGGGGGGAGAGACCCAGTACTTC | CASSRGGETQYF
TRBJ1-6 | few | TRBD1 | TRBV18 | TGTGCCAGCTCACCACGGCAGGGGGAGGACTCACCCCTCCACTTT | CASSPRQGEDSPLHF
TRBJ2-7 | - | TRBD1 | TRBV5-4 | TGTGCCAGCAGCCAGACAGGGAATTACGAGCAGTACTTC | CASSQTGNYEQYF
TRBJ2-7 | - | TRBD2 | TRBV28 | TGTGCCACCGAAGAATGGGGGGGGGCCTACGAGCAGTACTTC | CATEEWGGAYEQYF
TRBJ1-2 | - | - | TRBV20-1 | TGCAGTGCCTGGAGGTATGGCTACACCTTC | CSAWRYGYTF
TRBJ2-7 | - | - | TRBV9 | TGTGCCATCCCCCCCAGGGGAACCTACGAGCAGTACTTC | CAIPPRGTYEQYF
TRBJ1-2 | - | TRBD1 | TRBV30 | TGTGCCTGGAGTGTAAAGGACAGGGGGAGTGGCTACACCTTC | CAWSVKDRGSGYTF
TRBJ1-1 | - | - | TRBV10-3 | TGTGCCATCAGGGGGGACACCGGGAACACTGAAGCTTTCTTT | CAIRGDTGNTEAFF
TRBJ1-6 | - | - | TRBV30 | TGTGCCCGGAGTCCAGGGAATGATTCACCCCTCCACTTT | CARSPGNDSPLHF
TRBJ1-5 | few | TRBD1 | TRBV30 | TGTGCCTGTTGGACAGGGGTCAGCAATCAGCCCCAGCATTTT | CACWTGVSNQPQHF